This passage covers 9 T cell receptor beta chains from one sample sequenced in a study of Ad26.COV2.S vaccination and SARS-CoV-2 variants. As for treatment: 15 to 20 received Ad26.COV2.S at low or high dose, single or two shots; 5 received placebo; per-sample allocation not given. Collection of the samples took place on day 63 after the first injection of vaccine or placebo. TCRdb's table, derived via immunoSEQ multiplex PCR, lists solely in-frame clones and lacks some. This sample yields 300,000 to 500,000 clones, of which roughly nine tenths are seen a single time; under 4% belongs to the top ten. The sequences come from peripheral blood, collected in a trial of Ad26.COV2.S vaccine versus placebo. These receptors were obtained from a person between 18 and 65 years old who received the Ad26.COV2.S COVID-19 vaccine or a placebo.

J is TRBJ2-7 and V is TRBV2, with D perhaps TRBD1 (5 bases). Germline values: CDR1 SNHLY, CDR2 FYNNEI. Trimming left V 4 bases short and J 3 bases short, with 13 bases between. The CDR3 extends over 14 amino acids. The CDR3 sequence: CASSVPDTHYEQYF. The CDR3 region has the DNA TGTGCCAGCAGTGTGCCGGACACCCACTACGAGCAGTACTTC.

The CDR3 DNA follows: TGTGCCAGCAGCAACGACAATCGGGTGGCGACCCAGTACTTC. It codes for CASSNDNRVATQYF. The V and J genes are TRBV11-2 and TRBJ2-5; no clear D gene. Germline-derived CDR1 and CDR2 are SGHAT and FQNNGV. The CDR3 has 14 amino acids. V was clipped by 5 bases and J by 7 bases, with 17 bases between them.

The rearrangement uses TRBV10-1 and TRBJ2-7, with 8 nucleotides matching TRBD2. The J segment lost 4 bases and the V segment lost 4 bases, leaving 6 bases of the junction unmatched. The germline CDR1 and CDR2 sequences are WNHNN and SYGVQD (reference sequence). CDR3 size: 14 residues. CDR3 sequence (DNA): TGCGCCAGCAGTGCCGCGGGGGGCCCTTACGAGCAGTACTTC. It is translated as CASSAAGGPYEQYF.

CDR3: CASSEETNYEQYF. Written as DNA, the CDR3 is TGTGCCAGCAGCGAGGAAACAAACTACGAGCAGTACTTC. The rearrangement links TRBV2 to TRBJ2-7; D gene unclear. The CDR3 has 13 amino acids. Germline V gene sequence: CDR1 SNHLY, CDR2 FYNNEI. The germline V and J ends were trimmed by 6 bases and 3 bases, with 12 bases remaining between them.

J is TRBJ2-7 and V is TRBV7-4; 15 bases align to TRBD2. This CDR3 region has 20 residues. Germline V gene data show CDR1 as SGHVT and CDR2 as SQSDAQ. Trimming at V came to 3 bases and at J to 3 bases, leaving 15 bases not matched to a gene. CDR3 coding DNA: TGTGCCAGCAGCTTCCTACTGGGGACTAGCGGGGGGTCCGCGGTCTACGAGCAGTACTTC. Translating gives CASSFLLGTSGGSAVYEQYF.

The chain recombines TRBV5-6 with TRBJ2-1, with D possibly TRBD1 on 5 matching bases. Trimming pared 4 bases from V and 0 bases from J, leaving 14 bases between. CDR1 is SGHDT, CDR2 YYEEEE, per germline. The CDR3 is 16 residues long. In DNA, the CDR3 is TGTGCCAGCAGCGCCAGGGTCACCTACTCCTACAATGAGCAGTTCTTC. Translation gives CASSARVTYSYNEQFF.

The chain links TRBV9 to TRBJ2-4; D unclear. The germline CDR1 and CDR2 sequences are SGDLS and YYNGEE. Trimming took 0 bases from V and 2 from J, leaving 6 bases between them. The CDR3 has 14 residues. The CDR3 DNA follows: TGTGCCAGCAGCGTAGGCGGCTCCAAAAACATTCAGTACTTC. Translating gives CASSVGGSKNIQYF.

This chain connects TRBV6-1 to TRBJ1-4; no reliable D call. Germline V gives CDR1 MNHNS, CDR2 SASEGT. The CDR3 is 16 residues long. V was pared by 1 base and J by 0 bases, with 9 bases between. The CDR3 nucleotides are TGTGCCAGCAGTGAAGATTCCAGTGCAACTAATGAAAAACTGTTTTTT. Amino acids: CASSEDSSATNEKLFF.

This chain joins TRBV7-9 and TRBJ2-1, with 11 bases fitting TRBD2. Unmatched junction bases numbered 9, after V lost 1 base and J lost 4 bases. The CDR3 loop spans 18 amino acids. The germline V gene has CDR1 SEHNR and CDR2 FQNEAQ (reference sequence). CDR3 sequence reads: CASSLVQTSGVLYNEQFF. CDR3 sequence (DNA): TGTGCCAGCAGCTTAGTTCAGACTAGCGGGGTATTATACAATGAGCAGTTCTTC.